This paragraph covers one T cell receptor (beta chain) sequence. TCRdb's table, derived via immunoSEQ multiplex PCR, lists solely in-frame clones and lacks some. Among 130,000 or so clones listed, 80% to 90% were seen once. The data were taken from a study of cytotoxic CD8 clonotypes in ibrutinib-treated CLL. Trimming removed 8 bases from V and 7 bases from J, with 18 bases in between. The germline CDR1 and CDR2 sequences are MNHEY and SVGAGI. This CDR3 contains 14 residues. The sequencing here drew on PBMCs, taken after 24 months of ibrutinib treatment. The source of this sequence is a human donor with chronic lymphocytic leukemia. This sequence joins TRBV6-5 and TRBJ2-1; TRBD1 might be the D (6 bases). The CDR3 loop is CASSLGARRNEQFF. CDR3 DNA sequence: TGTGCCAGCTCCTTGGGGGCCCGGCGGAATGAGCAGTTCTTC.